This T cell receptor (beta chain) was found in a study of chemoradiotherapy in HPV16-positive cancers. Concerning this clone itself: Its antigen is unknown.

Study-wide results and caveats: Functional assays defining HPV-specific T cells used only a couple of HPV16-positive patients.

Trimming took 1 base from V and 2 from J, leaving 9 bases between them. Germline V gene data show CDR1 as SGHTA and CDR2 as FQGNSA. The CDR3 consists of 14 residues. Profiling relied on immunoSEQ multiplex PCR, and the TCRdb table lists in-frame clones only, not all of them. Here the sample spans 15,000 to 20,000 clones, 84% being singletons. V usage is TRBV7-2 and J usage is TRBJ2-7; a possible D gene is TRBD1 (5 bases). The receptor comes from a human donor with HPV-associated anogenital cancer. The sequenced sample was blood, obtained from a patient who underwent chemoradiotherapy. The CDR3, as DNA: TGTGCCAGCAGCTTAGTCAGGGCCGCCTACGAGCAGTACTTC. It codes for CASSLVRAAYEQYF.